This T cell receptor beta chain was captured in a study of T cells expressing NK-cell markers. TCRdb reprocessed the 5' RACE reads; each CDR3 protein has one entry and no DNA is given. The listing records 350,000 to 450,000 distinct CDR3 sequences. CDR1 and CDR2 (germline): DFQATT, SNEGSKA (reference sequence). CDR3 length: 16 residues. V gene TRBV20-1 combines with J gene TRBJ2-5; no DNA is available, so the TRBD1 call from TCRdb remains unchecked. Sequenced: blood T cells: a sorted CD56 or NKG2C T cell subset, CD4+ or CD8+ T cells, or bulk PBMC T cells (not recorded which). This clonotype originated in a man aged 18-70 years in good health. Here the CDR3 reads CSARDWGPLPQETQYF.